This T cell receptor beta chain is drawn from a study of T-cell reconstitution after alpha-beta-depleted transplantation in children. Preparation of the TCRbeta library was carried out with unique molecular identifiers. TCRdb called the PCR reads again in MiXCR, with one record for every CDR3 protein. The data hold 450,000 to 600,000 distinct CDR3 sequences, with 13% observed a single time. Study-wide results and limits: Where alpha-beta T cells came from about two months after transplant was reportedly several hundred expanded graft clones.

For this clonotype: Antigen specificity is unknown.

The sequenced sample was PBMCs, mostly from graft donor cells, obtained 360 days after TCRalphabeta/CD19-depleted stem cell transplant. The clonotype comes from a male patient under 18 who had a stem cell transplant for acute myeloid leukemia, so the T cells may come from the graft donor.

The CDR3 protein is CAISETRTQGVGANVLTF. CDR3 coding DNA: TGTGCCATCAGTGAGACCCGGACCCAGGGAGTTGGGGCCAACGTCCTGACTTTC. The rearrangement joins TRBV10-3 to TRBJ2-6, with D possibly called TRBD1 or TRBD2 (5 bases each). Trimming removed 2 bases at V and 3 bases at J, with 17 bases between. The germline V gene encodes CDR1 ENHRY and CDR2 SYGVKD. The CDR3 runs to 18 residues.